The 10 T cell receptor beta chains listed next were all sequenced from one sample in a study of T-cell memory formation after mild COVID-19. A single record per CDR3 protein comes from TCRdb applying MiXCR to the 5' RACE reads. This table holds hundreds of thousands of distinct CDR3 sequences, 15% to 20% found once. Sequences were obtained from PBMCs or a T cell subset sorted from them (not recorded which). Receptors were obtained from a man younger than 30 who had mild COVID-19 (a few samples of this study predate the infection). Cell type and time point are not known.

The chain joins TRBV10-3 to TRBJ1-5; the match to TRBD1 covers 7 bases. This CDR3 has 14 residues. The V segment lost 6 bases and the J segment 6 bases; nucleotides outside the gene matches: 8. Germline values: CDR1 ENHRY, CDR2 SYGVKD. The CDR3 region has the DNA TGTGCCATCAGCCCAGACAGGGAGGGTCAGCCCCAGCATTTT. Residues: CAISPDREGQPQHF.

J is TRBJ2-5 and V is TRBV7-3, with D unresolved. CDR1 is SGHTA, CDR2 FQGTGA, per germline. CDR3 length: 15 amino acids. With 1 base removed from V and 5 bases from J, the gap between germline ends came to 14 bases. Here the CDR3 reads CASSLSSSVRETQYF. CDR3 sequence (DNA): TGTGCCAGCAGCTTAAGTAGTTCAGTTCGGGAGACCCAGTACTTC. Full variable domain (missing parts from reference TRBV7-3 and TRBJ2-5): GAGVSQTPSNKVTEKGKYVELRCDPISGHTALYWYRQSLGQGPEFLIYFQGTGAADDSGLPNDRFFAVRPEGSVSTLKIQRTERGDSAVYLCASSLSSSVRETQYFGPGTRLLVL.

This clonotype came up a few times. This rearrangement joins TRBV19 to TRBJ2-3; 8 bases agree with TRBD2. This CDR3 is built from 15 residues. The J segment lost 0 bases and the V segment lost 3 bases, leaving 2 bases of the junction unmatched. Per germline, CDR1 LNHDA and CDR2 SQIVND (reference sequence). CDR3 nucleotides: TGTGCCAGTAGTATCGGGGGGGGAAGCACAGATACGCAGTATTTT. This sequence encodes CASSIGGGSTDTQYF. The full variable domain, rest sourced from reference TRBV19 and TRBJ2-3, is DGGITQSPKYLFRKEGQNVTLSCEQNLNHDAMYWYRQDPGQGLRLIYYSQIVNDFQKGDIAEGYSVSREKKESFPLTVTSAQKNPTAFYLCASSIGGGSTDTQYFGPGTRLTVL.

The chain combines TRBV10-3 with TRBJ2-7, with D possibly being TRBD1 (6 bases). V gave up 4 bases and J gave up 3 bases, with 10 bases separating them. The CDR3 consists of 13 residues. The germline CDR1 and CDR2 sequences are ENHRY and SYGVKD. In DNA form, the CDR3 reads TGTGCCATCAGTGGGGACACTAACTACGAGCAGTACGTC. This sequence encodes CAISGDTNYEQYV.

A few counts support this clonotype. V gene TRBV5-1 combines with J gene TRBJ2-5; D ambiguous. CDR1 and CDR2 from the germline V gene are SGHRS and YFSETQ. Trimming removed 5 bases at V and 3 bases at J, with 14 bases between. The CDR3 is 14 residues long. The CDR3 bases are TGCGCCAGCAGTCCCGGACCTTTGAAAGAGACCCAGTACTTC. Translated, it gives CASSPGPLKETQYF.

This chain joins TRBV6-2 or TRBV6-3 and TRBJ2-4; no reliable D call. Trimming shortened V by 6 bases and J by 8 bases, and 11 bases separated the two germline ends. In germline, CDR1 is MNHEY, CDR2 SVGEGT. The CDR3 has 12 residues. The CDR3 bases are TGTGCCAGCAGCCCGACTGAGGACATTCAGTACTTC. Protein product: CASSPTEDIQYF.

Here the CDR3 reads CASSAPGSNYGYTF. The CDR3 DNA is TGTGCCAGCAGCGCACCGGGATCCAACTATGGCTACACCTTC. The chain joins TRBV5-5 to TRBJ1-2, with D unresolved. This CDR3 contains 14 residues. The germline V and J ends were trimmed by 4 bases and 2 bases, with 12 bases remaining between them. CDR1 SGHKS and CDR2 YYEKEE come from the germline V gene (reference sequence). Full variable domain (remainder filled in from reference TRBV5-5 and TRBJ1-2): DAGVTQSPTHLIKTRGQQVTLRCSPISGHKSVSWYQQVLGQGPQFIFQYYEKEERGRGNFPDRFSARQFPNYSSELNVNALLLGDSALYLCASSAPGSNYGYTFGSGTRLTVV.

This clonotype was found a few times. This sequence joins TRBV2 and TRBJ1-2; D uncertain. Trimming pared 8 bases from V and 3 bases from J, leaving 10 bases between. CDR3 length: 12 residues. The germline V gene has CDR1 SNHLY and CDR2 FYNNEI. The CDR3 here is CASSGSHYGYTF. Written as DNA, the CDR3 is TGTGCCAGCTCCGGGTCCCACTATGGCTACACCTTC.

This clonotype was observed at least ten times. This CDR3 reads CASSLGIAKNIQYF. The CDR3 region has the DNA TGCGCCAGCAGCTTGGGGATAGCCAAAAACATTCAGTACTTC. This sequence joins TRBV5-1 and TRBJ2-4; the D is unclear. V was shortened by 0 bases and J by 0 bases, with 4 bases between the two germline ends. CDR1 SGHRS and CDR2 YFSETQ come from the germline V gene. The CDR3 is 14 residues long.

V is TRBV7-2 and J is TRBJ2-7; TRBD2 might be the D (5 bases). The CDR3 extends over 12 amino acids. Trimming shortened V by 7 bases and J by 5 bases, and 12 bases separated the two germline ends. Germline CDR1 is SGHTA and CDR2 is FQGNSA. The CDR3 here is CASTTPRDEQYF. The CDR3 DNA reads TGTGCCAGCACCACGCCGAGGGACGAGCAGTACTTC.